Below, 30 T cell receptor beta chains from the same sample are listed, as sequenced in a study of blood T cell repertoires in COVID-19. Only in-frame clones appear in the TCRdb table, and some are missing; sequencing was by immunoSEQ multiplex PCR. The data contain about 380,000 clones, roughly 86% of them singletons. The sample was PBMCs or T cells enriched from blood (not recorded which). These receptors came from a man younger than 45 who had recovered from COVID-19.

About this clone itself: The germline gene is not matched at one end of the junction; a read error may be the cause. CDR3 nucleotides: TGTGCCAGTAGCATAGCGGGGGGCACCCATGAGCAGTTCTTC. It translates to CASSIAGGTHEQFF. This chain links TRBV19 with TRBJ2-1; 10 bases line up with TRBD2. The CDR3 spans 14 residues. Germline-derived CDR1 and CDR2 are LNHDA and SQIVND (reference sequence).

The V gene is TRBV5-6, the J gene TRBJ2-7; a weak D match, TRBD1 (6 bases). This CDR3 has 16 amino acids. The V gene's germline CDR1 is SGHDT and CDR2 YYEEEE. V was cut by 4 bases and J by 3 bases, with 20 bases left in between. The CDR3 sequence is CASSPGRGFRDYEQYF. CDR3 nucleotides: TGTGCCAGCAGCCCCGGCAGGGGTTTTAGGGACTACGAGCAGTACTTC.

This clone was counted a single time. The chain employs TRBV11-2 and TRBJ2-7; 9 bases are a match to TRBD1. Germline V gives CDR1 SGHAT, CDR2 FQNNGV. The CDR3 is made up of 14 amino acids. The V and J ends lost 5 bases and 7 bases, in that order; junction bases with no gene match: 9. CDR3 amino acids: CASSEDRGMGEQYF. In DNA, the CDR3 is TGTGCCAGCAGCGAGGACAGGGGCATGGGGGAGCAGTACTTC.

V and J are TRBV12-5 and TRBJ1-4, with a possible D match to TRBD1 (5 bases). The V end lost 3 bases, the J end lost 8 bases, and 16 bases lay between the germline ends. In germline, CDR1 is LGHNT, CDR2 FRNRAP. The CDR3 has 15 amino acids. The CDR3 sequence: CASGLPGIRTEKLFF. The CDR3 nucleotides are TGTGCTAGTGGTTTACCAGGGATACGGACGGAAAAACTGTTTTTT.

V and J are TRBV9 and TRBJ1-1; a weak D match, TRBD1 (6 bases). Germline CDR1 is SGDLS and CDR2 is YYNGEE. The CDR3 length is 16 residues. V was pared by 4 bases and J by 4 bases, with 20 bases between. CDR3 nucleotides: TGTGCCAGCAGCCCACCCGGGTCTTTACAGGGCACTGAAGCTTTCTTT. It yields the protein CASSPPGSLQGTEAFF. The full variable domain, in which reference TRBV9 and TRBJ1-1 provide the parts outside the CDR3, is DSGVTQTPKHLITATGQRVTLRCSPRSGDLSVYWYQQSLDQGLQFLIQYYNGEERAKGNILERFSAQQFPDLHSELNLSSLELGDSALYFCASSPPGSLQGTEAFFGQGTRLTVV.

The rearrangement joins TRBV5-1 to TRBJ2-1, with 10 positions matching TRBD2. This CDR3 is built from 15 residues. With 5 bases clipped from V and 8 bases from J, the junction kept 10 bases outside the gene matches. Germline CDR1 and CDR2: SGHRS and YFSETQ. The CDR3 here is CASRLGGLAGDEQFF. In DNA, the CDR3 is TGCGCCAGCAGACTGGGAGGGCTAGCGGGGGATGAGCAGTTCTTC.

The chain has TRBV29-1 and TRBJ1-1; D ambiguous. The V end lost 3 bases, the J end lost 1 base, and 12 bases lay between the germline ends. This CDR3 is 14 amino acids long. The germline V gene encodes CDR1 SQVTM and CDR2 ANQGSEA. This CDR3 is CSVDPQISNTEAFF. CDR3 DNA sequence: TGCAGCGTTGATCCCCAGATTTCGAACACTGAAGCTTTCTTT. The variable domain in full, with the rest retrieved from reference TRBV29-1 and TRBJ1-1, is SAVISQKPSRDICQRGTSLTIQCQVDSQVTMMFWYRQQPGQSLTLIATANQGSEATYESGFVIDKFPISRPNLTFSTLTVSNMSPEDSSIYLCSVDPQISNTEAFFGQGTRLTVV.

This chain joins TRBV10-2 and TRBJ2-3; a weak D match, TRBD1 (6 bases). The germline V and J ends were trimmed by 0 bases and 4 bases, with 17 bases remaining between them. The CDR3 runs 17 residues. The germline V gene encodes CDR1 WSHSY and CDR2 SAAADI. The DNA of the CDR3 is TGCGCCAGCAGTGAGTCGAGTTCAGGGGTACGGGCAGATACGCAGTATTTT. Translated: CASSESSSGVRADTQYF.

The V gene is TRBV5-1, the J gene TRBJ2-3; 9 bases map to TRBD1. The CDR3 has 14 residues. The V gene's germline CDR1 is SGHRS and CDR2 YFSETQ. V was pared by 4 bases and J by 5 bases, with 5 bases of the junction left unmatched. CDR3 residues: CASSPGQGGDTQYF. The CDR3 DNA reads TGCGCCAGCAGCCCGGGACAGGGTGGAGATACGCAGTATTTT.

This clone was found a few times. The rearrangement joins TRBV6-4 to TRBJ2-1, with D hard to call. V lost 2 bases and J 6 bases, leaving 8 bases between the germline ends. The CDR3 length is 13 residues. CDR1 and CDR2 from the germline V gene are MRHNA and SNTAGT. DNA of the CDR3: TGTGCCAGCAGTGACGGCCCTGCCAATGAGCAGTTCTTC. Amino acids: CASSDGPANEQFF.

V gene TRBV29-1 combines with J gene TRBJ1-1, with D hard to call. Looked up from germline, CDR1 is SQVTM and CDR2 is ANQGSEA. The V gene lost 4 bases and the J gene lost 0 bases, with 15 bases spanning the gap. This CDR3 region has 15 residues. CDR3 protein: CSVGNLRNMNTEAFF. CDR3 in DNA: TGCAGCGTTGGTAATCTCCGAAACATGAACACTGAAGCTTTCTTT.

The chain employs TRBV6-5 and TRBJ1-2; 8 nucleotides match TRBD1. Germline CDR1 reads MNHEY; CDR2 reads SVGAGI. The junction had 8 bases not matched to a gene; V was cut back by 7 bases and J by 7 bases. The CDR3 extends over 13 amino acids. DNA of the CDR3: TGTGCCAGCACCCCAGGGGGCTTAAGTGGCTACACCTTC. Translation gives CASTPGGLSGYTF.

The chain uses TRBV4-1 and TRBJ2-5, with TRBD2 matching 10 bases. The CDR3 is 16 amino acids. In germline, CDR1 is MGHRA, CDR2 YSYEKL. Trimming removed 1 base from V and 2 bases from J; junction bases left unmatched: 4. The CDR3 coding sequence is TGCGCCAGCAGCCAAGGAGTAGCGGGGGGTCAAGAGACCCAGTACTTC. This encodes CASSQGVAGGQETQYF.

This clone appeared a single time. This chain joins TRBV7-2 and TRBJ1-6; the match to TRBD1 covers 7 bases. V gave up 4 bases and J gave up 6 bases; unmatched junction bases: 3. The CDR3 consists of 14 residues. CDR1 is SGHTA and CDR2 is FQGNSA in the germline V gene. The CDR3 DNA reads TGTGCCAGCAGCTCCGGGACAGCTAATTCACCCCTCCACTTT. It is translated as CASSSGTANSPLHF.

This chain joins TRBV2 and TRBJ1-1; tentative D call: TRBD1 (5 bases). CDR3 length equals 13 residues. Trimming removed 8 bases from V and 4 bases from J, with 14 bases in between. Germline V gene lookup returns CDR1 SNHLY and CDR2 FYNNEI. CDR3 DNA sequence: TGTGCCAGCGGCCCACAGGAGGGCACTGAAGCTTTCTTT. Its translation is CASGPQEGTEAFF.

This clone is a singleton in its sample. This rearrangement joins TRBV5-1 to TRBJ2-2; the D gene is possibly TRBD1 (6 bases). The V end lost 2 bases, the J end lost 1 base, and 6 bases lay between the germline ends. The CDR3 consists of 14 residues. Germline assignment: CDR1 SGHRS and CDR2 YFSETQ. CDR3 sequence (DNA): TGCGCCAGCAGCTTACAGGGGAACACCGGGGAGCTGTTTTTT. This sequence encodes CASSLQGNTGELFF. Variable domain in full (rest from reference TRBV5-1 and TRBJ2-2): KAGVTQTPRYLIKTRGQQVTLSCSPISGHRSVSWYQQTPGQGLQFLFEYFSETQRNKGNFPGRFSGRQFSNSRSEMNVSTLELGDSALYLCASSLQGNTGELFFGEGSRLTVL.

The chain uses TRBV30 and TRBJ1-6; 8 bases are a match to TRBD1. CDR1 and CDR2 from the germline V gene are GTSNPN and SVGIG (reference sequence). The ends lost 8 bases at V and 9 bases at J; junction bases unmatched: 6. The CDR3 length is 12 residues. As DNA, the CDR3 is TGTGCCGGACAGGGACTCGCTTCACCCCTCCACTTT. Its translation is CAGQGLASPLHF. Looking up the rest from reference TRBV30 and TRBJ1-6 gives the full variable domain: SQTIHQWPATLVQPVGSPLSLECTVEGTSNPNLYWYRQAAGRGLQLLFYSVGIGQISSEVPQNLSASRPQDRQFILSSKKLLLSDSGFYLCAGQGLASPLHFGNGTRLTVT.

V and J are TRBV19 and TRBJ2-2; 8 nucleotides line up with TRBD1. V trimming: 4 bases; J trimming: 6 bases; junction bases outside the gene matches: 7. The CDR3 spans 15 residues. Germline V gene lookup returns CDR1 LNHDA and CDR2 SQIVND (reference sequence). CDR3 nucleotides: TGTGCCAGTAGTAATACAGGGGGGTTGGCCGGGGAGCTGTTTTTT. As protein: CASSNTGGLAGELFF.

This chain joins TRBV5-8 and TRBJ2-1; tentative D call: TRBD2 (5 bases). CDR1 is SGHTS and CDR2 is YDEGEE in the germline V gene. V was trimmed by 2 bases and J by 3 bases, leaving 12 bases between them. The CDR3 totals 15 residues. As DNA, the CDR3 is TGTGCCAGCAGCTTAGAGGGTCTGGACTACAATGAGCAGTTCTTC. It specifies CASSLEGLDYNEQFF.

This rearrangement joins TRBV6-2 or TRBV6-3 to TRBJ2-3; 11 bases agree with TRBD2. CDR1 is MNHEY and CDR2 is SVGEGT in the germline V gene. V dropped 4 bases and J dropped 0; count of bases not matched to a gene: 3. This CDR3 contains 16 residues. The CDR3 region is CASSLGLAASTDTQYF. The CDR3 bases are TGTGCCAGCAGTTTGGGACTAGCGGCTAGCACAGATACGCAGTATTTT.

V gene TRBV5-1 combines with J gene TRBJ1-1; the D gene is possibly TRBD1 (6 bases). V lost 5 bases and J lost 3, with 17 bases in between. The CDR3 runs to 15 residues. From germline, CDR1 is SGHRS and CDR2 YFSETQ. The DNA of the CDR3 is TGCGCCAGCAGTCCTATCACAGGGCCCGACACTGAAGCTTTCTTT. Residues: CASSPITGPDTEAFF. The full variable domain, rest sourced from reference TRBV5-1 and TRBJ1-1, is KAGVTQTPRYLIKTRGQQVTLSCSPISGHRSVSWYQQTPGQGLQFLFEYFSETQRNKGNFPGRFSGRQFSNSRSEMNVSTLELGDSALYLCASSPITGPDTEAFFGQGTRLTVV.

The chain couples TRBV19 to TRBJ1-1; 8 nucleotides line up with TRBD1. V shed 10 bases, J shed 7 bases, and the junction held 5 bases outside the gene matches. This CDR3 has 11 amino acids. Looked up from germline, CDR1 is LNHDA and CDR2 is SQIVND (reference sequence). The CDR3 reads CATTGVVEAFF. The CDR3 coding sequence is TGTGCCACGACAGGGGTCGTTGAAGCTTTCTTT.

The rearrangement joins TRBV7-9 to TRBJ1-1, with D possibly TRBD1 on 5 matching bases. V dropped 5 bases and J dropped 2 bases, with 18 bases sitting between them. The CDR3 runs to 16 residues. Looked up from germline, CDR1 is SEHNR and CDR2 is FQNEAQ (reference sequence). This CDR3 is CASSRAQGSVNTEAFF. The CDR3 bases are TGTGCCAGCAGCCGGGCGCAGGGTTCCGTTAACACTGAAGCTTTCTTT. The full variable domain, rest sourced from reference TRBV7-9 and TRBJ1-1, is DTGVSQNPRHKITKRGQNVTFRCDPISEHNRLYWYRQTLGQGPEFLTYFQNEAQLEKSRLLSDRFSAERPKGSFSTLEIQRTEQGDSAMYLCASSRAQGSVNTEAFFGQGTRLTVV.

The gene calls are TRBV4-1 and TRBJ2-7, with D unclear. V was cut by 3 bases and J by 4 bases, with 7 bases left in between. CDR3 length: 12 amino acids. Per the germline V gene, CDR1 is MGHRA and CDR2 is YSYEKL. The CDR3 is CASSQVGYEQYF. For the CDR3, the DNA is TGCGCCAGCAGCCAGGTCGGGTACGAGCAGTACTTC.

This chain connects TRBV4-2 to TRBJ2-7, with D maybe TRBD1 (5 bases). The germline CDR1 and CDR2 sequences are LGHNA and YNFKEQ. Trimming pared 2 bases from V and 3 bases from J, leaving 17 bases between. The CDR3 sequence is 16 residues long. This CDR3 is CASSQPTEFYLYEQYF. CDR3 bases: TGTGCCAGCAGCCAACCGACAGAATTCTACCTCTACGAGCAGTACTTC.

This chain joins TRBV6-1 and TRBJ2-5, with 12 bases lining up with TRBD2. Germline-derived CDR1 and CDR2 are MNHNS and SASEGT. This CDR3 comprises 18 residues. The V gene end was trimmed by 0 bases and the J gene end by 5 bases; junction bases not matched to a gene: 10. DNA of the CDR3: TGTGCCAGCAGTGAAGCTCCGATACTAGCGGGGGGAGGGGAGACCCAGTACTTC. It yields the protein CASSEAPILAGGGETQYF.

The rearrangement uses TRBV27 and TRBJ2-1; D may be TRBD1 (6 bases). The V and J ends lost 6 bases and 5 bases respectively, with 20 bases between them. The CDR3 length is 16 residues. Germline CDR1 is MNHEY and CDR2 is SMNVEV (reference sequence). DNA for the CDR3: TGTGCCAGCAGAACCAAAACGTGGGACACAAACAATGAGCAGTTCTTC. As protein: CASRTKTWDTNNEQFF.

This clone appeared a few times. This sequence joins TRBV19 and TRBJ1-6; D gene ambiguous. The CDR3 consists of 13 residues. In germline, CDR1 is LNHDA, CDR2 SQIVND (reference sequence). Between the trimmed V and J ends, which lost 8 bases and 8 bases, there was a span of 13 bases. The chain's CDR3 is CASSEGRYSPLHF. In DNA form, the CDR3 reads TGTGCCAGTTCAGAGGGAAGGTATTCACCCCTCCACTTT.

The chain uses TRBV7-2 and TRBJ2-5; maybe TRBD2 (6 bases). The ends were cut back, 1 base at V and 5 bases at J, with 11 bases in the middle. The germline gives CDR1 SGHTA, CDR2 FQGNSA. The CDR3 is 14 amino acids. CDR3 in DNA: TGTGCCAGCAGCTTAGGCGGGGTTTCCGAGACCCAGTACTTC. Amino acids: CASSLGGVSETQYF.

The V gene is TRBV7-9, the J gene TRBJ2-1; 9 bases align to TRBD1. Per the germline V gene, CDR1 is SEHNR and CDR2 is FQNEAQ (reference sequence). Trimming removed 5 bases from V and 10 bases from J; junction bases left unmatched: 12. The CDR3 has 15 residues. As DNA, the CDR3 is TGTGCCAGCAGCCCCGAACAGGGGGCGGGTTCGGAGCAGTTCTTC. It translates to CASSPEQGAGSEQFF.